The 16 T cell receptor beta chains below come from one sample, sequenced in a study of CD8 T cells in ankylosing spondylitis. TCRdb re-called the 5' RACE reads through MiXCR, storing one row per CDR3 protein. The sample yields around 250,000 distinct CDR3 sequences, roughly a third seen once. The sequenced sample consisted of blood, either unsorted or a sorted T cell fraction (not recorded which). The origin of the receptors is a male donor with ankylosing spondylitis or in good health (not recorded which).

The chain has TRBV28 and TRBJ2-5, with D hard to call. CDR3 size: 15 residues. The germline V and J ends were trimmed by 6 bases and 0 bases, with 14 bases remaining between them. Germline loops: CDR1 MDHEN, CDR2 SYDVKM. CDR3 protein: CASSPIGEYQETQYF. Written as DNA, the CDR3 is TGTGCCAGCAGCCCTATAGGAGAGTACCAAGAGACCCAGTACTTC.

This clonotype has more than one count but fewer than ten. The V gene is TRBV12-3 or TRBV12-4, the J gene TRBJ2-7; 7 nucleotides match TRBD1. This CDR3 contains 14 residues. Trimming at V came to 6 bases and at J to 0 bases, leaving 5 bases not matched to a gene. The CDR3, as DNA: TGTGCCAGCAGCTTCCGACAGGGCTCCTACGAGCAGTACTTC. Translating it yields CASSFRQGSYEQYF.

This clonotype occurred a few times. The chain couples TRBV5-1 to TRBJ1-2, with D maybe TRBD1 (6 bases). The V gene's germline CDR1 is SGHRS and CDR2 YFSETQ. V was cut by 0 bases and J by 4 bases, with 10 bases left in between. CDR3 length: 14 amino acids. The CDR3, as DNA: TGCGCCAGCAGCTTGGAGACAGGTGTCTATGGCTACACCTTC. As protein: CASSLETGVYGYTF. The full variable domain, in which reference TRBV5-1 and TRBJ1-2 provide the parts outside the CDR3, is KAGVTQTPRYLIKTRGQQVTLSCSPISGHRSVSWYQQTPGQGLQFLFEYFSETQRNKGNFPGRFSGRQFSNSRSEMNVSTLELGDSALYLCASSLETGVYGYTFGSGTRLTVV.

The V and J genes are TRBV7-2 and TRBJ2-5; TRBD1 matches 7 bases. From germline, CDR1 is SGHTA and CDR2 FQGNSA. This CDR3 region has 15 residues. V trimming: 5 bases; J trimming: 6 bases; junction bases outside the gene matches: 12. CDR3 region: CASSARRDRPKTQYF. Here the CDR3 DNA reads TGTGCCAGCAGCGCCCGACGGGACAGACCCAAGACCCAGTACTTC.

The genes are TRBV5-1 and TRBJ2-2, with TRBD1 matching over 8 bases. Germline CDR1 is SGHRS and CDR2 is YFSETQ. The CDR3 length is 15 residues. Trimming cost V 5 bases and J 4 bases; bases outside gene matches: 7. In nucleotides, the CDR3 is TGCGCCAGCAGACCTCCGGGACAGGCCACCGGGGAGCTGTTTTTT. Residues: CASRPPGQATGELFF.

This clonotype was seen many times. Here the CDR3 DNA reads TGTGCCAGCAGCTTAAAGGAGACTACCGTAATCTACAATGAGCAGTTCTTC. As protein: CASSLKETTVIYNEQFF. The chain is built from TRBV7-3 and TRBJ2-1; D may be TRBD2 (5 bases). V lost 1 base, J lost 3 bases, and 16 bases lay in between. Germline CDR1 reads SGHTA; CDR2 reads FQGTGA. There are 17 residues in the CDR3.

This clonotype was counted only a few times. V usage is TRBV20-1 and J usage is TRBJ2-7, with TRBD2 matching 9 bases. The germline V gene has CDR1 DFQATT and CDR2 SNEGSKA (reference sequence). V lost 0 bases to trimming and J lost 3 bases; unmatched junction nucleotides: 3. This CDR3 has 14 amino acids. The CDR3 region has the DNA TGCAGTGCTAGAGATGGGACTAGCTACTACGAGCAGTACTTC. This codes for CSARDGTSYYEQYF.

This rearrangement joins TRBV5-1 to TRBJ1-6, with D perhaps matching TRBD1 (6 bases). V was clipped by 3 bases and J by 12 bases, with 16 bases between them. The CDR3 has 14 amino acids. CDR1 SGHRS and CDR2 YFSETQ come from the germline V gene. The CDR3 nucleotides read TGCGCCAGCAGCTCCGGACAGAGGGGCCGACCCCTCCACTTT. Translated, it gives CASSSGQRGRPLHF.

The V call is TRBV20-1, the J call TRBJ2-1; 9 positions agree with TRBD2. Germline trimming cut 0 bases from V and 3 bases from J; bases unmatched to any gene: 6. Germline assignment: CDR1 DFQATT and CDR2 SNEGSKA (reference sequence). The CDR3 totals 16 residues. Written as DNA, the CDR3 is TGCAGTGCTAGAGAGGGGCGGGGGGGCTACTACAATGAGCAGTTCTTC. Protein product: CSAREGRGGYYNEQFF.

Here the CDR3 reads CASSLSLAGRYEQYF. CDR3 sequence (DNA): TGTGCCAGCAGCTTATCACTAGCGGGGAGGTACGAGCAGTACTTC. This chain joins TRBV7-2 and TRBJ2-7; 10 nucleotides match TRBD2. The junction had 5 bases not matched to a gene; V was cut back by 2 bases and J by 4 bases. The germline gives CDR1 SGHTA, CDR2 FQGNSA. The CDR3 is 15 residues long.

The CDR3 coding sequence is TGCAGTGCTAGAAGTGGAGGCAGGGTTAACACTGAAGCTTTCTTT. This gives the protein CSARSGGRVNTEAFF. J is TRBJ1-1 and V is TRBV20-1; D might be TRBD1 (5 bases). CDR3 length equals 15 residues. Per germline, CDR1 DFQATT and CDR2 SNEGSKA (reference sequence). Between the trimmed V and J ends, which lost 2 bases and 2 bases, there was a span of 15 bases.

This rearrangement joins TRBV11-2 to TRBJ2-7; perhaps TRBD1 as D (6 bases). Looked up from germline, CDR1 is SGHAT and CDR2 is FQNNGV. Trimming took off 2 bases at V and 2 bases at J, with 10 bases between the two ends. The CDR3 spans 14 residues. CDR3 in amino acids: CASSLFGQTYEQYF. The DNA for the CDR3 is TGTGCCAGCAGCTTATTTGGACAGACCTACGAGCAGTACTTC.

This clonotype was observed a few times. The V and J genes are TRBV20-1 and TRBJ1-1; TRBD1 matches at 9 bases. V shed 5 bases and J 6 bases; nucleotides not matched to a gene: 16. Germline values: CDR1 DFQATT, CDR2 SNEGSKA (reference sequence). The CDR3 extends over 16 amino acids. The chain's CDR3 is CSAPPPKTGTGSEAFF. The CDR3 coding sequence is TGCAGTGCTCCTCCCCCCAAAACGGGGACAGGGTCTGAAGCTTTCTTT.

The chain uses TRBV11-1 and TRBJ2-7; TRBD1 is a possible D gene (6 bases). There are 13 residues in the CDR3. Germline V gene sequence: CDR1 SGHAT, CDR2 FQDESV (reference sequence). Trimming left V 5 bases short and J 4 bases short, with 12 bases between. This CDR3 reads CASSPPGAYEQYF. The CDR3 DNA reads TGTGCCAGCAGCCCCCCAGGGGCTTACGAGCAGTACTTC. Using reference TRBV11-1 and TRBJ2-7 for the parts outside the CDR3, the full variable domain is EAEVAQSPRYKITEKSQAVAFWCDPISGHATLYWYRQILGQGPELLVQFQDESVVDDSQLPKDRFSAERLKGVDSTLKIQPAELGDSAMYLCASSPPGAYEQYFGPGTRLTVT.

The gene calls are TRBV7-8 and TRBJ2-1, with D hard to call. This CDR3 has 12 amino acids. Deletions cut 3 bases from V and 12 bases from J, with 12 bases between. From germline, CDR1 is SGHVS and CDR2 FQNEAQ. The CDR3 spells CASSFTSLGQFF. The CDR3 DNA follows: TGTGCCAGCAGCTTCACCAGCTTAGGGCAGTTCTTC.

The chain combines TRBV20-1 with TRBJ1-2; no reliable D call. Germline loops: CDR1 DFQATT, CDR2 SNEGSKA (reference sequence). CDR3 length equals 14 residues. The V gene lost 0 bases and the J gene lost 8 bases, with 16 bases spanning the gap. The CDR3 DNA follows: TGCAGTGCTAGAGATCCGGCGTTGAAAGGCGGCTACACCTTC. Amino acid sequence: CSARDPALKGGYTF.